This paragraph reports one T cell receptor beta chain. Its antigen is unidentified. The sample belongs to a study of radiation and T cells in renal cell carcinoma. Study-level findings and limits: In blood, top tumor clones expanded by 2 weeks, shrinking by 4.

Repertoires were generated with immunoSEQ multiplex PCR, while TCRdb's copy carries only in-frame clones and drops some. The top ten clones hold 4.1% of a sample with 120,000 to 150,000 clones, about 88% of them seen once. The time point denotes: baseline pretreatment blood. Stated treatment: 15 Gy SBRT to primary tumor, nephrectomy 4 weeks later. The tumor was a clear cell renal cell carcinoma. CDR1 and CDR2 from the germline V gene are SGDLS and YYNGEE. Trimming removed 0 bases at V and 5 bases at J, with 22 bases between. CDR3 length: 18 residues. The chain couples TRBV9 to TRBJ2-3, with D possibly being TRBD2 (7 bases). The TCR sequence derives from a woman in her 70s with renal cell carcinoma. This material consisted of blood, taken from a patient whose treatment included radiotherapy and nephrectomy. This CDR3 reads CASSVGGFVGGPVDTQYF. Here the CDR3 DNA reads TGTGCCAGCAGCGTAGGAGGGTTTGTGGGGGGGCCTGTAGATACGCAGTATTTT.